In its sample, the clone carrying this TCR beta chain was seen many times. What it recognizes is unknown. CDR3 length equals 15 residues. V was shortened by 1 base and J by 0 bases, with 9 bases between the two germline ends. Germline CDR1 is SGHVS and CDR2 is FQNEAQ. TCRdb re-called the reads through MiXCR, storing one row per CDR3 protein. This sample has about 700,000 distinct CDR3 sequences, with roughly 33% found just once. This entry comes from a study of T cell repertoires in cytomegalovirus infection. Study observations and caveats: HLA-C-restricted, CMV-specific TCR beta clonotypes were dominant ex vivo.

The source of this sequence is a human donor in good health (CMV status not recorded). Some clones in this sample may be carry-over from other donors' samples. Sequenced material: cultured PBMCs, taken from culture after CMV antigen stimulation. The chain combines TRBV7-8 with TRBJ1-1; D not certain. CDR3 DNA sequence: TGTGCCAGCAGCTTAGGGGTACGCATGAACACTGAAGCTTTCTTT. This encodes CASSLGVRMNTEAFF.